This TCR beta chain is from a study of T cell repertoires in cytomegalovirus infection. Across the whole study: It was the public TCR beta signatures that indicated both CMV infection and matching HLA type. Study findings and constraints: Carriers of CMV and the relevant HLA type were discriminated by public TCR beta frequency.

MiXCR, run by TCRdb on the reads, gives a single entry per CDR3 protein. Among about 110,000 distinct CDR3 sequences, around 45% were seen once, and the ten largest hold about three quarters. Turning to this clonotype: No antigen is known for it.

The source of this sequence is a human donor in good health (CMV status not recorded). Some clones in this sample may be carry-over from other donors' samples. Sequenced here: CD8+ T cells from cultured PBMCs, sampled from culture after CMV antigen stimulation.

The CDR3 region has the DNA TGTGCCATCAGTCCCTTTAGGGACAGGGAGGACAATGAGCAGTTCTTC. It encodes CAISPFRDREDNEQFF. The chain joins TRBV10-3 to TRBJ2-1; 9 bases line up with TRBD1. J was trimmed by 5 bases and V by 5 bases; bases with no gene match: 10. This CDR3 has 16 residues. Germline V lookup: CDR1 ENHRY, CDR2 SYGVKD.